One sample yielded the 12 T cell receptor beta chains listed below, sequenced in a study of T cell responses to AZD1222 COVID-19 vaccine. The repertoire was sequenced with immunoSEQ multiplex PCR; TCRdb's copy has only in-frame clones and lacks some. The data contain more than 85,000 clones, approximately 87% of them singletons. Sequenced material: peripheral blood, taken on day 0 of AZD1222 vaccination. Receptor source: an adult in good health.

The CDR3 coding sequence is TGTGCCAGCGGTCATCAGCCCCAGCATTTT. Translation gives CASGHQPQHF. This chain links TRBV28 with TRBJ1-5; D is unresolved. V dropped 8 bases and J dropped 5 bases, with 4 bases sitting between them. Germline CDR1 and CDR2: MDHEN and SYDVKM. The CDR3 sequence is 10 residues long.

The chain links TRBV2 to TRBJ2-7; the match to TRBD1 covers 7 bases. This CDR3 comprises 15 residues. Germline CDR1 and CDR2: SNHLY and FYNNEI. Trimming cost V 3 bases and J 7 bases; bases outside gene matches: 12. The CDR3 spells CASSDFTGELTEQYF. The CDR3, as DNA: TGTGCCAGCAGTGACTTCACAGGGGAGCTTACGGAGCAGTACTTC.

V is TRBV7-6 and J is TRBJ1-1, with D possibly matching TRBD1 (5 bases). Germline V gives CDR1 SGHVS, CDR2 FNYEAQ. Trimming stripped 5 bases from V and 2 bases from J, with 9 bases between. The length of the CDR3 is 13 residues. CDR3 region: CASSADSNTEAFF. The CDR3 DNA sequence: TGTGCCAGCAGCGCCGACAGTAACACTGAAGCTTTCTTT.

The CDR3 loop reads CASSVRGWGEKLFF. The CDR3 bases are TGCGCCAGCAGCGTCAGGGGTTGGGGAGAAAAACTGTTTTTT. V is TRBV5-1 and J is TRBJ1-4, with D maybe TRBD1 (6 bases). This CDR3 has 14 residues. Germline values: CDR1 SGHRS, CDR2 YFSETQ. V was shortened by 4 bases and J by 8 bases, with 15 bases between the two germline ends.

The chain couples TRBV7-2 to TRBJ1-5; weak D call: TRBD1 (5 bases). CDR3 length: 15 amino acids. The germline gives CDR1 SGHTA, CDR2 FQGNSA. Trimming removed 5 bases at V and 3 bases at J, with 14 bases between. The CDR3 spells CASSLQQGSNQPQHF. The DNA of the CDR3 is TGTGCCAGCAGCCTCCAGCAGGGATCCAATCAGCCCCAGCATTTT.

This chain joins TRBV7-8 and TRBJ1-1; D not certain. CDR1 SGHVS and CDR2 FQNEAQ come from the germline V gene. The CDR3 is made up of 16 amino acids. V lost 1 base and J 1 base, leaving 13 bases between the germline ends. The CDR3 sequence: CASSLVRTASNTEAFF. CDR3 sequence (DNA): TGTGCCAGCAGCTTAGTCCGCACAGCCTCGAACACTGAAGCTTTCTTT.

This chain joins TRBV6-6 and TRBJ1-6, with D maybe TRBD1 (6 bases). The germline V gene has CDR1 MNHNY and CDR2 SVGAGI (reference sequence). Trimming shortened V by 6 bases and J by 0 bases, and 12 bases separated the two germline ends. The CDR3 loop spans 16 amino acids. In DNA, the CDR3 is TGTGCCAGCAGCGGGGGGACACGCTCCTATAATTCACCCCTCCACTTT. Translation: CASSGGTRSYNSPLHF.

This rearrangement joins TRBV11-2 to TRBJ2-2, with D unresolved. The V gene lost 5 bases and the J gene lost 1 base, with 5 bases spanning the gap. CDR3 length equals 13 residues. Germline V lookup: CDR1 SGHAT, CDR2 FQNNGV. The CDR3 bases are TGTGCCAGCAGCGAACTGAACACCGGGGAGCTGTTTTTT. Amino acid sequence: CASSELNTGELFF.

This chain joins TRBV11-2 and TRBJ1-4; 8 bases agree with TRBD1. Trimming removed 2 bases from V and 3 bases from J; junction bases left unmatched: 2. CDR1 is SGHAT, CDR2 FQNNGV, per germline. The CDR3 covers 15 residues. The CDR3 sequence is CASSLQGAANEKLFF. For the CDR3, the DNA is TGTGCCAGCAGCTTACAGGGGGCGGCTAATGAAAAACTGTTTTTT.

The chain couples TRBV29-1 to TRBJ1-2; D is undetermined. The V and J ends lost 2 bases and 4 bases respectively, with 5 bases between them. Germline CDR1 SQVTM, CDR2 ANQGSEA. The CDR3 consists of 11 residues. CDR3 loop: CSVERSYGYTF. DNA for the CDR3: TGCAGCGTTGAACGGTCCTATGGCTACACCTTC.

The J gene is TRBJ2-7, the V gene TRBV12-3 or TRBV12-4; D is undetermined. The CDR3 has 13 amino acids. V was cut by 3 bases and J by 4 bases, with 10 bases left in between. As DNA, the CDR3 is TGTGCCAGCAGTTTGCTTGGCGATTACGAGCAGTACTTC. Protein: CASSLLGDYEQYF.

The V gene is TRBV6-6, the J gene TRBJ1-5; 7 bases agree with TRBD1. V lost 1 base, J lost 0 bases, and 3 bases stayed unmatched. The germline gives CDR1 MNHNY, CDR2 SVGAGI (reference sequence). The CDR3 covers 16 residues. The CDR3 is CASSYWDSHSNQPQHF. CDR3 nucleotide sequence: TGTGCCAGCAGTTACTGGGACAGCCATAGCAATCAGCCCCAGCATTTT.